Sequencing of this TCR beta chain was carried out in a study of tumor-infiltrating lymphocytes in oesophageal squamous cell carcinoma. V lost 5 bases, J lost 2 bases, and 13 bases lay in between. In germline, CDR1 is MNHEY, CDR2 SVGEGT. This CDR3 is 15 amino acids long. Each CDR3 protein is one row after TCRdb ran MiXCR on the PCR reads. The sample holds approximately 11,000 distinct CDR3 sequences, over 50% seen once. This receptor was taken from a male donor with esophageal squamous cell carcinoma. Sequencing used esophageal tumor tissue. This chain joins TRBV6-2 or TRBV6-3 and TRBJ1-3; tentative D call: TRBD1 (5 bases). The CDR3 DNA follows: TGTGCCAGCAGTCTCGGGACGGCAACTGGAAACACCATATATTTT. Protein sequence: CASSLGTATGNTIYF.